Presented here are 31 T cell receptor beta chains from one specimen sequenced in a study of human T cells and chemical hapten exposure. Noted time point: patch test 2, 6 weeks after DPC sensitization. This sample's treatment: therapeutic diphenylcyclopropenone sensitization with weekly scalp DPC. Unseparated into fractions, whole blood served as the source from which total RNA was extracted. TCRdb used MiXCR to reprocess the RACE reads, holding one entry per CDR3 protein. The sample includes 40,000 or so distinct CDR3 sequences, 8.5% to 10% of them seen just once. The sequencing here drew on whole blood, taken in connection with sensitization to the hapten diphenylcyclopropenone (DPC). The receptors stem from a woman in her 30s with alopecia areata. Some clones in this sample may be carry-over from other donors' samples.

Here the CDR3 reads CSVEAGGRRHEQYF. The CDR3 DNA follows: TGCAGCGTTGAAGCGGGGGGACGCCGACACGAGCAGTACTTC. The chain uses TRBV29-1 and TRBJ2-7, with 7 bases fitting TRBD2. With V trimmed by 1 base and J by 5 bases, 8 bases remained unmatched. Germline lookup yields CDR1 SQVTM and CDR2 ANQGSEA. CDR3 length: 14 amino acids.

This chain uses TRBV6-1 with TRBJ1-6, with D uncertain. The length of the CDR3 is 11 residues. Trimming cost V 3 bases and J 10 bases, with 4 bases left between them. The germline V gene encodes CDR1 MNHNS and CDR2 SASEGT. The CDR3 DNA reads as TGTGCCAGCAGTGAGGTATCACCCCTCCACTTT. Translating it yields CASSEVSPLHF.

A few counts support this clonotype. This chain connects TRBV19 to TRBJ1-1, with D possibly matching TRBD1 (5 bases). V lost 5 bases to trimming and J lost 1 base, with 11 bases between them. Germline values: CDR1 LNHDA, CDR2 SQIVND (reference sequence). The CDR3 consists of 14 residues. DNA of the CDR3: TGTGCCAGTAGTCCCGGGGGAACGAACACTGAAGCTTTCTTT. Amino acid sequence: CASSPGGTNTEAFF.

There are a few counts of this clonotype. J is TRBJ2-7 and V is TRBV6-2 or TRBV6-3, with D perhaps TRBD1 or TRBD2 (6 bases each). From germline, CDR1 is MNHEY and CDR2 SVGEGT. V shed 2 bases and J shed 2 bases, with 16 bases lying between them. The CDR3 is 16 residues long. The CDR3 DNA reads as TGTGCCAGCAGTTACAACAGCCGGGGGCCTACCTACGAGCAGTACTTC. Translation: CASSYNSRGPTYEQYF.

This chain connects TRBV7-2 to TRBJ1-2; D not certain. There are 15 residues in the CDR3. Per germline, CDR1 SGHTA and CDR2 FQGNSA. The V and J ends lost 1 base and 5 bases respectively, with 14 bases between them. CDR3 in DNA: TGTGCCAGCAGCTTAGTAACGGGAGAGGGTTATGGCTACACCTTC. It yields the protein CASSLVTGEGYGYTF. Together with reference TRBV7-2 and TRBJ1-2, the CDR3 gives the full variable domain: GAGVSQSPSNKVTEKGKDVELRCDPISGHTALYWYRQSLGQGLEFLIYFQGNSAPDKSGLPSDRFSAERTGGSVSTLTIQRTQQEDSAVYLCASSLVTGEGYGYTFGSGTRLTVV.

This clonotype showed up many times. This chain uses TRBV3-1 with TRBJ2-5; the D is unclear. V shed 1 base and J shed 3 bases, with 15 bases lying between them. This CDR3 contains 16 residues. In germline, CDR1 is LGHDT, CDR2 YNNKEL (reference sequence). Written as DNA, the CDR3 is TGTGCCAGCAGCCAAGGGTTCAAGGGATCTGAAGAGACCCAGTACTTC. Translated, it gives CASSQGFKGSEETQYF.

This chain uses TRBV7-2 with TRBJ1-5; D is perhaps TRBD1 (5 bases). Trimming removed 4 bases at V and 6 bases at J, with 10 bases between. This CDR3 contains 13 residues. CDR1 and CDR2 from the germline V gene are SGHTA and FQGNSA. The CDR3 sequence: CASSSDGGQPQHF. CDR3 coding DNA: TGTGCCAGCAGCTCGGACGGGGGTCAGCCCCAGCATTTT.

For the CDR3, the DNA is TGTGCCAGCACTCAGGGGGGCTCCTACAATGAGCAGTTCTTC. Translated: CASTQGGSYNEQFF. The rearrangement links TRBV12-3 or TRBV12-4 to TRBJ2-1; possibly TRBD1 for D (7 bases). The CDR3 contains 14 residues. Trimming pared 7 bases from V and 0 bases from J, leaving 10 bases between.

This clonotype was recorded at least ten times. The chain combines TRBV3-1 with TRBJ2-5; D may be TRBD2 (5 bases). Germline V gene data show CDR1 as LGHDT and CDR2 as YNNKEL (reference sequence). V shed 0 bases and J shed 2 bases, with 10 bases lying between them. The CDR3 has 15 residues. The CDR3 region has the DNA TGTGCCAGCAGCCAAGATTGGGGAGTTCAAGAGACCCAGTACTTC. Translation gives CASSQDWGVQETQYF.

This clonotype was observed many times. This chain links TRBV20-1 with TRBJ2-3; 9 bases align to TRBD1. With V trimmed by 6 bases and J by 5 bases, 15 bases remained unmatched. Germline V gene data show CDR1 as DFQATT and CDR2 as SNEGSKA (reference sequence). There are 16 residues in the CDR3. The CDR3 loop is CSATGGVGVRGDTQYF. In DNA form, the CDR3 reads TGCAGTGCCACAGGGGGCGTGGGGGTGCGAGGAGATACGCAGTATTTT.

This clonotype was seen repeatedly, ten times or more. CDR3 sequence reads: CASSLGGRETQYF. The CDR3 region has the DNA TGTGCCAGCAGCTTAGGGGGGCGGGAGACCCAGTACTTC. The rearrangement uses TRBV7-2 and TRBJ2-5, with D possibly TRBD1 on 6 matching bases. Between the trimmed V and J ends, which lost 1 base and 5 bases, there was a span of 8 bases. This CDR3 has 13 residues. Germline V gene sequence: CDR1 SGHTA, CDR2 FQGNSA. Using reference TRBV7-2 and TRBJ2-5 for the parts outside the CDR3, the full variable domain is GAGVSQSPSNKVTEKGKDVELRCDPISGHTALYWYRQSLGQGLEFLIYFQGNSAPDKSGLPSDRFSAERTGGSVSTLTIQRTQQEDSAVYLCASSLGGRETQYFGPGTRLLVL.

The V and J genes are TRBV5-4 and TRBJ2-5, with no clear D. V was cut by 1 base and J by 4 bases, with 5 bases left in between. CDR1 SGHNT and CDR2 YYREEE come from the germline V gene (reference sequence). The CDR3 length is 12 residues. The CDR3 region is CASSLPGETQYF. In nucleotides, the CDR3 is TGTGCCAGCAGCTTGCCAGGAGAGACCCAGTACTTC.

This clonotype has only a few counts. The chain links TRBV29-1 to TRBJ2-7; 7 bases fit TRBD1. J gave up 9 bases and V 6 bases, and 14 bases lay outside the gene matches. The CDR3 has 13 residues. The germline V gene encodes CDR1 SQVTM and CDR2 ANQGSEA. Here the CDR3 DNA reads TGCAGCGTCACACCCCCAGGGGGTAAGGTGCAGTACTTC. Its protein is CSVTPPGGKVQYF.

The rearrangement links TRBV14 to TRBJ1-2; 8 nucleotides agree with TRBD1. This CDR3 has 16 amino acids. Germline trimming cut 4 bases from V and 6 bases from J; bases unmatched to any gene: 13. Germline V CDR1 and CDR2: SGHDN, FVKESK. In DNA form, the CDR3 reads TGTGCCAGCAGCCGGAAGCTCGGACAGGGTGGTCATGGCTACACCTTC. Its protein product is CASSRKLGQGGHGYTF.

The table lists this clonotype with a few counts. The rearrangement links TRBV3-1 to TRBJ2-7; 7 bases fit TRBD1. V gave up 4 bases and J gave up 3 bases; unmatched junction bases: 12. This CDR3 is built from 16 residues. CDR1 and CDR2 (germline): LGHDT, YNNKEL (reference sequence). The CDR3 spells CASSPTLQGVFYEQYF. CDR3 nucleotides: TGTGCCAGCAGCCCGACGCTCCAGGGGGTGTTCTACGAGCAGTACTTC.

This clonotype was seen repeatedly, ten times or more. V gene TRBV6-2 or TRBV6-3 combines with J gene TRBJ2-3, with D possibly matching TRBD1 (5 bases). Germline V CDR1 and CDR2: MNHEY, SVGEGT. The ends were cut back, 5 bases at V and 7 bases at J, with 7 bases in the middle. CDR3 length: 11 amino acids. Here the CDR3 DNA reads TGTGCCAGCAGTAGACAGCATACGCAGTATTTT. This encodes CASSRQHTQYF.

This clonotype appeared many times. V is TRBV30 and J is TRBJ1-2; no definite D call. Per germline, CDR1 GTSNPN and CDR2 SVGIG (reference sequence). The CDR3 contains 14 residues. Trimming removed 0 bases from V and 4 bases from J, with 12 bases in between. CDR3: CAWSVNLPTYGYTF. CDR3 coding DNA: TGTGCCTGGAGTGTTAACCTCCCCACCTATGGCTACACCTTC.

This clonotype was observed many times. The genes are TRBV20-1 and TRBJ1-2; 8 bases map to TRBD1. The V gene's germline CDR1 is DFQATT and CDR2 SNEGSKA (reference sequence). The CDR3 is 13 amino acids. Trimming removed 2 bases from V and 4 bases from J; junction bases left unmatched: 3. The CDR3 protein is CSARRTGSYGYTF. CDR3 DNA sequence: TGCAGTGCTAGAAGGACAGGGTCCTATGGCTACACCTTC.

V and J are TRBV7-2 and TRBJ1-1; D remains unclear. Trimming shortened V by 4 bases and J by 0 bases, and 9 bases separated the two germline ends. There are 14 residues in the CDR3. CDR1 and CDR2 from the germline V gene are SGHTA and FQGNSA. In DNA, the CDR3 is TGTGCCAGCAGCTCCTGGGCCATGAACACTGAAGCTTTCTTT. Its protein product is CASSSWAMNTEAFF.

The CDR3 here is CASSYLQGRQFF. Here the CDR3 DNA reads TGTGCCAGCAGTTACTTACAGGGCAGGCAGTTCTTC. The chain joins TRBV6-2 or TRBV6-3 to TRBJ2-1, with a weak D call TRBD1 (6 bases). In germline, CDR1 is MNHEY, CDR2 SVGEGT. The length of the CDR3 is 12 residues. The V end was cut by 1 base, the J end by 12 bases, with 10 bases between.

This clonotype was observed a few times. The chain couples TRBV30 to TRBJ1-1; TRBD1 aligns across 10 bases. CDR3 length: 14 residues. From germline, CDR1 is GTSNPN and CDR2 SVGIG (reference sequence). V was pared by 3 bases and J by 4 bases, with 5 bases of the junction left unmatched. CDR3 in DNA: TGTGCCTGGAGGCAGGACAGGGGGAGCACTGAAGCTTTCTTT. It specifies CAWRQDRGSTEAFF.

The chain is built from TRBV10-3 and TRBJ2-1; no clear D gene. Germline CDR1 ENHRY, CDR2 SYGVKD. This CDR3 has 14 amino acids. Trimming removed 2 bases at V and 9 bases at J, with 14 bases between. In nucleotides, the CDR3 is TGTGCCATCAGTGAGACCGACACTCGCGGTGAGCAGTTCTTC. This gives the protein CAISETDTRGEQFF.

This clonotype is a singleton in its sample. The CDR3 region has the DNA TGCAGCGTTGTTCTAGTCCTTACAGATACGCAGTATTTT. This encodes CSVVLVLTDTQYF. V and J are TRBV29-1 and TRBJ2-3, with D unresolved. The germline V and J ends were trimmed by 4 bases and 3 bases, with 11 bases remaining between them. Germline loops: CDR1 SQVTM, CDR2 ANQGSEA. This CDR3 comprises 13 residues.

This clonotype was observed many times. The chain is built from TRBV7-2 and TRBJ2-2; unclear D gene. Trimming left V 7 bases short and J 4 bases short, with 10 bases between. CDR1 and CDR2 from the germline V gene are SGHTA and FQGNSA. The CDR3 has 13 residues. The CDR3 DNA sequence: TGTGCCAGCACCCGACCGGGCACCGGGGAGCTGTTTTTT. Its protein is CASTRPGTGELFF.

This clonotype was counted between two and nine times. The chain employs TRBV20-1 and TRBJ2-1; 8 bases match TRBD2. The V and J ends lost 0 bases and 0 bases, in that order; junction bases with no gene match: 7. CDR3 size: 17 residues. In germline, CDR1 is DFQATT, CDR2 SNEGSKA (reference sequence). DNA of the CDR3: TGCAGTGCTAGAGAGTTTAGCGGGACGAGCTCCTACAATGAGCAGTTCTTC. As protein: CSAREFSGTSSYNEQFF.

This clonotype occurred many times. The V call is TRBV7-2, the J call TRBJ1-2; no reliable D call. There are 13 residues in the CDR3. Trimming removed 5 bases from V and 4 bases from J, with 11 bases in between. CDR1 SGHTA and CDR2 FQGNSA come from the germline V gene. The CDR3 nucleotides are TGTGCCAGCAGCCCAGACGACATCTATGGCTACACCTTC. It codes for CASSPDDIYGYTF.

This clonotype was picked up a small number of times. The rearrangement uses TRBV28 and TRBJ2-7; tentative D call: TRBD1 (6 bases). Germline CDR1 is MDHEN and CDR2 is SYDVKM. Trimming cost V 8 bases and J 1 base, with 9 bases left between them. The CDR3 extends over 12 amino acids. The CDR3 reads CASGTGSYEQYF. The CDR3 nucleotides are TGTGCCAGCGGAACAGGGTCCTACGAGCAGTACTTC.

V usage is TRBV18 and J usage is TRBJ2-7; a weak D match, TRBD2 (6 bases). The V end was cut by 6 bases, the J end by 3 bases, with 15 bases between. The germline V gene encodes CDR1 KGHSH and CDR2 LQKENI. This CDR3 contains 14 residues. The CDR3 here is CASSVGTGHYEQYF. In DNA, the CDR3 is TGTGCCAGCTCCGTAGGGACTGGCCACTACGAGCAGTACTTC.

This clonotype has a handful of counts. This CDR3 reads CASSYGRVKDTQYF. The CDR3, as DNA: TGTGCCAGCAGTTACGGCAGGGTTAAAGATACGCAGTATTTT. V is TRBV6-5 and J is TRBJ2-3; a weak D match, TRBD1 (5 bases). This CDR3 region has 14 residues. Germline CDR1 is MNHEY and CDR2 is SVGAGI. Trimming pared 2 bases from V and 5 bases from J, leaving 11 bases between.

The chain carries TRBV7-9 and TRBJ2-7; unclear D gene. CDR3 length equals 12 residues. V lost 5 bases to trimming and J lost 5 bases, with 10 bases between them. Germline CDR1 is SEHNR and CDR2 is FQNEAQ (reference sequence). As DNA, the CDR3 is TGTGCCAGCAGCCCCGGACGGGACGAGCAGTACTTC. Protein: CASSPGRDEQYF.

This clonotype was counted only a few times. The chain uses TRBV6-6 and TRBJ2-1; a possible D gene is TRBD1 (6 bases). This CDR3 is 17 amino acids long. V lost 2 bases to trimming and J lost 10 bases, with 24 bases between them. Germline loops: CDR1 MNHNY, CDR2 SVGAGI (reference sequence). The CDR3 loop is CASSYVLTGSISREQFF. The CDR3 DNA sequence: TGTGCCAGCAGTTACGTTCTGACAGGATCTATTTCACGGGAGCAGTTCTTC.